Each of the 29 T cell receptor beta chains below was sequenced from the same sample in a study of cytotoxic CD8 clonotypes in ibrutinib-treated CLL (dated by TCRdb to 2020 to 2023). The method was the immunoSEQ multiplex PCR assay. The immuneACCESS repertoire file appears here via TCRdb, limited to in-frame rearrangements. These files lack a portion of the clones; in checked studies, under half of the deficit traces to unresolved V genes, and the cause of the others is not known. Counted in this sample were about 24,000 clones; 78% of them appeared once. The ten top clones hold under 9.5% of the sample. Sequences were derived from PBMCs, sampled before ibrutinib treatment. These receptor sequences come from a human donor with chronic lymphocytic leukemia.

The V and J genes are TRBV7-2 and TRBJ2-7, with 7 bases lining up with TRBD2. This CDR3 has 14 amino acids. V lost 5 bases to trimming and J lost 2 bases; unmatched junction nucleotides: 6. Germline V gene lookup returns CDR1 SGHTA and CDR2 FQGNSA. CDR3 coding DNA: TGTGCCAGCAGCCCGACTAGCTTTACCTACGAGCAGTACTTC. Encoded protein: CASSPTSFTYEQYF.

The count of this clone is one. V usage is TRBV19 and J usage is TRBJ2-7; TRBD2 is a possible D gene (7 bases). This CDR3 has 13 amino acids. Germline CDR1 and CDR2: LNHDA and SQIVND (reference sequence). Trimming removed 7 bases from V and 4 bases from J, with 14 bases in between. The CDR3 DNA sequence: TGTGCCAGTACGAGGGGGGGACTTTACGAGCAGTACTTC. Protein sequence: CASTRGGLYEQYF. Combining the CDR3 with reference TRBV19 and TRBJ2-7 gives the whole variable domain DGGITQSPKYLFRKEGQNVTLSCEQNLNHDAMYWYRQDPGQGLRLIYYSQIVNDFQKGDIAEGYSVSREKKESFPLTVTSAQKNPTAFYLCASTRGGLYEQYFGPGTRLTVT.

This clone has only one observation. The chain links TRBV5-1 to TRBJ2-1; 8 nucleotides match TRBD1. Germline CDR1 SGHRS, CDR2 YFSETQ. With V trimmed by 3 bases and J by 5 bases, 7 bases remained unmatched. This CDR3 region has 15 residues. The CDR3 sequence is CASSWAGTGNNEQFF. The CDR3 DNA sequence: TGCGCCAGCAGCTGGGCCGGGACAGGAAACAATGAGCAGTTCTTC.

The rearrangement joins TRBV2 to TRBJ2-1; TRBD1 matches at 7 bases. V trimming: 7 bases; J trimming: 9 bases; junction bases outside the gene matches: 6. The CDR3 length is 12 residues. Germline V gene data show CDR1 as SNHLY and CDR2 as FYNNEI. This chain's CDR3 is CASKQGKSEQFF. The CDR3, as DNA: TGTGCCAGCAAACAGGGGAAGAGTGAGCAGTTCTTC.

The chain recombines TRBV10-3 with TRBJ2-1; maybe TRBD2 (6 bases). V was trimmed by 4 bases and J by 2 bases, leaving 12 bases between them. The germline V gene has CDR1 ENHRY and CDR2 SYGVKD. The CDR3 contains 15 residues. DNA of the CDR3: TGTGCCATCAGTGTCTCACGACTAGCCTACAATGAGCAGTTCTTC. Translation gives CAISVSRLAYNEQFF.

This rearrangement joins TRBV4-3 to TRBJ2-7, with 7 bases lining up with TRBD2. The CDR3 contains 17 residues. With V trimmed by 0 bases and J by 4 bases, 12 bases remained unmatched. Per the germline V gene, CDR1 is LGHNA and CDR2 is YSLEER. CDR3 residues: CASSQDTVGGSVYEQYF. The CDR3 coding sequence is TGCGCCAGCAGCCAAGATACCGTCGGCGGGAGTGTATACGAGCAGTACTTC.

This sequence joins TRBV14 and TRBJ1-5; D is undetermined. CDR3 length: 13 amino acids. Trimming left V 4 bases short and J 8 bases short, with 12 bases between. In germline, CDR1 is SGHDN, CDR2 FVKESK. This CDR3 reads CASSPGPGEPQHF. In nucleotides, the CDR3 is TGTGCCAGCAGCCCAGGCCCCGGAGAGCCCCAGCATTTT.

This chain joins TRBV5-1 and TRBJ1-2; possibly TRBD1 for D (6 bases). Deletions cut 4 bases from V and 8 bases from J, with 15 bases between. The CDR3 sequence is 13 residues long. The germline V gene has CDR1 SGHRS and CDR2 YFSETQ. The CDR3 sequence is CASSEGQSLGYTF. CDR3 nucleotide sequence: TGCGCCAGCAGCGAAGGACAGTCGTTGGGCTACACCTTC.

This chain links TRBV6-5 with TRBJ1-2, with no clear D. CDR3 size: 13 residues. V lost 3 bases and J 0 bases, leaving 5 bases between the germline ends. Germline V gene sequence: CDR1 MNHEY, CDR2 SVGAGI. The CDR3 loop reads CASSYDPNYGYTF. In DNA form, the CDR3 reads TGTGCCAGCAGTTATGACCCTAACTATGGCTACACCTTC.

This CDR3 is CASSYSFVSNPQETQYF. The CDR3 bases are TGTGCCAGCAGTTACTCGTTCGTCTCCAACCCTCAAGAGACCCAGTACTTC. The rearrangement links TRBV6-8 to TRBJ2-5, with D hard to call. Germline values: CDR1 MNHGY, CDR2 SAAAGT. This CDR3 spans 17 amino acids. The germline V and J ends were trimmed by 0 bases and 2 bases, with 16 bases remaining between them.

The rearrangement uses TRBV7-9 and TRBJ1-2; TRBD1 aligns across 8 bases. After removal of 1 base from V and 2 bases from J, the junction contained 0 bases not matched to a gene. In germline, CDR1 is SEHNR, CDR2 FQNEAQ (reference sequence). This CDR3 is 14 amino acids long. The CDR3 here is CASSLGTGNYGYTF. The CDR3, as DNA: TGTGCCAGCAGCTTAGGGACAGGGAACTATGGCTACACCTTC.

This clone was seen a single time. The DNA of the CDR3 is TGTGCCAGCAGCAAACAGGAGTCTACCTATGGCTACACCTTC. Protein sequence: CASSKQESTYGYTF. The rearrangement links TRBV7-9 to TRBJ1-2; D possibly corresponds to TRBD1 (5 bases). The CDR3 length is 14 residues. From germline, CDR1 is SEHNR and CDR2 FQNEAQ (reference sequence). V dropped 5 bases and J dropped 4 bases, with 14 bases sitting between them.

This chain uses TRBV6-1 with TRBJ2-1, with a possible D match to TRBD1 (5 bases). Germline CDR1 and CDR2: MNHNS and SASEGT. This CDR3 is built from 14 residues. V was cut by 2 bases and J by 7 bases, with 12 bases left in between. This CDR3 reads CASSEIARVNEQFF. The CDR3 nucleotides are TGTGCCAGCAGTGAAATAGCCAGGGTGAATGAGCAGTTCTTC.

The V call is TRBV5-1, the J call TRBJ2-5; D perhaps matches TRBD1 (5 bases). V was clipped by 4 bases and J by 1 base, with 11 bases between them. Germline CDR1 reads SGHRS; CDR2 reads YFSETQ. CDR3 length equals 14 residues. CDR3 sequence: CASSLRQTQETQYF. The CDR3 bases are TGCGCCAGCAGCCTCCGACAGACCCAAGAGACCCAGTACTTC.

The gene calls are TRBV7-2 and TRBJ2-1; no definite D call. CDR1 is SGHTA and CDR2 is FQGNSA in the germline V gene. This CDR3 region has 16 residues. V lost 0 bases and J 5 bases, leaving 14 bases between the germline ends. The CDR3 DNA follows: TGTGCCAGCAGCTTAGCTGTAGCCCGATCTAACAATGAGCAGTTCTTC. Translated: CASSLAVARSNNEQFF.

This clone was recorded once. Here the CDR3 DNA reads TGTGCCAGCAACCGCCGTGGCGGGAGACTGGGCACAGATACGCAGTATTTT. This gives the protein CASNRRGGRLGTDTQYF. The genes are TRBV9 and TRBJ2-3; 7 nucleotides align to TRBD2. The CDR3 sequence is 17 residues long. Germline CDR1 is SGDLS and CDR2 is YYNGEE. Losses at the gene ends were 6 bases for V and 1 base for J; bases not matched to a gene: 14.

This sequence joins TRBV4-2 and TRBJ2-7; 11 bases map to TRBD2. The length of the CDR3 is 15 residues. CDR1 is LGHNA, CDR2 YNFKEQ, per germline. Unmatched junction bases numbered 5, after V lost 4 bases and J lost 3 bases. The CDR3 coding sequence is TGTGCCAGCAGCCGACCCGGGACTAGCGGCTACGAGCAGTACTTC. Amino acid sequence: CASSRPGTSGYEQYF.

The chain combines TRBV7-6 with TRBJ1-1; TRBD1 might be the D (6 bases). Germline V gene data show CDR1 as SGHVS and CDR2 as FNYEAQ. With 5 bases removed from V and 6 bases from J, the gap between germline ends came to 13 bases. CDR3 length: 13 residues. The CDR3 is CASSPQGRAEAFF. Here the CDR3 DNA reads TGTGCCAGCAGCCCACAGGGCAGAGCTGAAGCTTTCTTT.

V and J are TRBV29-1 and TRBJ2-2; the D gene is possibly TRBD2 (5 bases). Germline values: CDR1 SQVTM, CDR2 ANQGSEA. V was clipped by 7 bases and J by 0 bases, with 12 bases between them. This CDR3 has 14 amino acids. The CDR3 is CSAGPGTNTGELFF. The CDR3 coding sequence is TGCAGCGCCGGACCCGGGACGAACACCGGGGAGCTGTTTTTT.

The chain couples TRBV4-2 to TRBJ2-5; no firm D call. Germline V lookup: CDR1 LGHNA, CDR2 YNFKEQ. V lost 0 bases and J 5 bases, leaving 10 bases between the germline ends. CDR3 length equals 14 residues. CDR3 in amino acids: CASSQDSLLETQYF. The CDR3 nucleotides read TGTGCCAGCAGCCAAGACTCCCTCTTGGAGACCCAGTACTTC.

CDR3 loop: CAWSGGASGNTGELFF. The CDR3 region has the DNA TGTGCCTGGAGTGGGGGGGCTAGCGGGAACACCGGGGAGCTGTTTTTT. The chain combines TRBV30 with TRBJ2-2; weak D call: TRBD2 (7 bases). The V gene lost 1 base and the J gene lost 1 base, with 13 bases spanning the gap. Germline V gene lookup returns CDR1 GTSNPN and CDR2 SVGIG (reference sequence). This CDR3 region has 16 residues.

In its sample, this clone was seen once. The chain couples TRBV5-1 to TRBJ1-2; the D is unclear. Germline CDR1 reads SGHRS; CDR2 reads YFSETQ. The length of the CDR3 is 16 residues. Trimming removed 0 bases from V and 5 bases from J, with 17 bases in between. DNA for the CDR3: TGCGCCAGCAGCTTGGTGCCATTGGACTCTACTTATGGCTACACCTTC. Amino acids: CASSLVPLDSTYGYTF.

The rearrangement joins TRBV15 to TRBJ1-2; D gene ambiguous. The CDR3 is made up of 14 amino acids. The germline gives CDR1 LNHNV, CDR2 YYDKDF (reference sequence). Trimming took off 0 bases at V and 3 bases at J, with 8 bases between the two ends. The CDR3 is CATSRDPSYYGYTF. In DNA, the CDR3 is TGTGCCACCAGCAGAGATCCGAGCTACTATGGCTACACCTTC.

V and J are TRBV7-3 and TRBJ2-5; 10 positions agree with TRBD2. The CDR3 extends over 17 amino acids. Germline V lookup: CDR1 SGHTA, CDR2 FQGTGA. V shed 1 base and J 5 bases; nucleotides not matched to a gene: 10. The CDR3 protein is CASSLRASGSVAETQYF. In DNA, the CDR3 is TGTGCCAGCAGCTTAAGGGCTAGCGGGAGTGTTGCGGAGACCCAGTACTTC.

V is TRBV19 and J is TRBJ2-3; maybe TRBD2 (6 bases). CDR3 length: 15 residues. The V and J ends lost 7 bases and 1 base respectively, with 15 bases between them. Germline V gene data show CDR1 as LNHDA and CDR2 as SQIVND (reference sequence). The CDR3 sequence is CASTKSGSGTDTQYF. In nucleotides, the CDR3 is TGTGCCAGTACCAAGAGCGGGTCAGGCACAGATACGCAGTATTTT.

Only a few counts were recorded for this clone. The chain links TRBV7-3 to TRBJ2-2; the match to TRBD1 covers 7 bases. Trimming at V came to 5 bases and at J to 5 bases, leaving 8 bases not matched to a gene. Per germline, CDR1 SGHTA and CDR2 FQGTGA. This CDR3 region has 15 residues. The CDR3 region has the DNA TGTGCCAGCAGCATCACAGGGGATAGGACCGGGGAGCTGTTTTTT. Protein sequence: CASSITGDRTGELFF.

This chain links TRBV6-5 with TRBJ2-7; perhaps TRBD2 as D (5 bases). The CDR3 covers 15 residues. Trimming stripped 2 bases from V and 3 bases from J, with 14 bases between. Germline V lookup: CDR1 MNHEY, CDR2 SVGAGI. CDR3 DNA sequence: TGTGCCAGCAGTTACGGCGTTGGTAGCGTCTACGAGCAGTACTTC. The encoded protein is CASSYGVGSVYEQYF.

The rearrangement joins TRBV5-8 to TRBJ1-1, with TRBD1 identical over 7 bases. CDR3 length: 14 amino acids. Germline CDR1 and CDR2: SGHTS and YDEGEE. Germline trimming cut 4 bases from V and 2 bases from J; bases unmatched to any gene: 5. CDR3 sequence reads: CASSPGDSNTEAFF. CDR3 DNA sequence: TGTGCCAGCAGCCCGGGGGACAGTAACACTGAAGCTTTCTTT. The variable domain in full, completed from reference TRBV5-8 and TRBJ1-1, reads EAGVTQSPTHLIKTRGQQATLRCSPISGHTSVYWYQQALGLGLQFLLWYDEGEERNRGNFPPRFSGRQFPNYSSELNVNALELEDSALYLCASSPGDSNTEAFFGQGTRLTVV.

This chain joins TRBV28 and TRBJ1-5, with 9 bases aligning to TRBD1. This CDR3 region has 17 residues. V shed 0 bases, J shed 4 bases, and the junction held 7 bases outside the gene matches. Germline V CDR1 and CDR2: MDHEN, SYDVKM. The CDR3 DNA follows: TGTGCCAGCAGTTTATGGGCCGGGACAGGGAAAAATCAGCCCCAGCATTTT. It is translated as CASSLWAGTGKNQPQHF.